Below, 17 T cell receptor beta chains from the same sample are listed, as sequenced in a study of OX40 agonist ivuxolimab in advanced cancers. Profiled with immunoSEQ multiplex PCR; TCRdb holds only in-frame clones, not every one. The sample lists some 99,000 clones, around nine tenths occurring once. Sequenced material: CD4+ or CD8+ T cells sorted from blood, taken in a trial of the OX40 agonist ivuxolimab. All receptors come from an adult with an advanced solid tumor such as melanoma, head and neck, liver or kidney cancer.

V usage is TRBV29-1 and J usage is TRBJ2-5; D unresolved. Per the germline V gene, CDR1 is SQVTM and CDR2 is ANQGSEA. V lost 7 bases and J 5 bases, leaving 11 bases between the germline ends. The CDR3 runs to 11 residues. In DNA form, the CDR3 reads TGCAGCGGCTCCACGACCGAGACCCAGTACTTC. This encodes CSGSTTETQYF.

The chain joins TRBV6-5 to TRBJ1-1; D ambiguous. Germline CDR1 reads MNHEY; CDR2 reads SVGAGI. The CDR3 is made up of 14 amino acids. The V and J ends lost 6 bases and 1 base respectively, with 12 bases between them. This CDR3 reads CASSPLGENTEAFF. DNA for the CDR3: TGTGCCAGCAGCCCCTTGGGCGAGAACACTGAAGCTTTCTTT.

The chain has TRBV5-1 and TRBJ2-3; D is perhaps TRBD2 (5 bases). V was shortened by 0 bases and J by 3 bases, with 14 bases between the two germline ends. Germline CDR1 and CDR2: SGHRS and YFSETQ. The CDR3 contains 16 residues. The DNA of the CDR3 is TGCGCCAGCAGCTTGGCTGGGAGACCTATTACAGATACGCAGTATTTT. Protein sequence: CASSLAGRPITDTQYF.

In DNA, the CDR3 is TGTGCCAGTAGTGACGACAGGGGGCAGGGAAAACTGTTTTTT. It codes for CASSDDRGQGKLFF. The V and J genes are TRBV19 and TRBJ1-4; 10 bases are a match to TRBD1. The V gene end was trimmed by 5 bases and the J gene end by 10 bases; junction bases not matched to a gene: 7. CDR1 LNHDA and CDR2 SQIVND come from the germline V gene (reference sequence). This CDR3 region has 14 residues.

The gene calls are TRBV6-5 and TRBJ1-1, with D tentatively TRBD1 (6 bases). CDR1 is MNHEY, CDR2 SVGAGI, per germline. The CDR3 extends over 13 amino acids. Between the trimmed V and J ends, which lost 5 bases and 7 bases, there was a span of 14 bases. The chain's CDR3 is CASSLAQGGEAFF. The CDR3 DNA reads as TGTGCCAGCAGTCTCGCACAGGGCGGTGAAGCTTTCTTT.

V usage is TRBV27 and J usage is TRBJ1-1, with TRBD1 as a possible D gene (5 bases). Germline V gene data show CDR1 as MNHEY and CDR2 as SMNVEV (reference sequence). CDR3 size: 14 residues. The ends were cut back, 5 bases at V and 5 bases at J, with 15 bases in the middle. CDR3 amino acids: CASSPSGGGTEAFF. CDR3 DNA sequence: TGTGCCAGCAGTCCGAGTGGGGGAGGGACTGAAGCTTTCTTT.

CDR3 region: CASSPRVLGTEAFF. The CDR3 DNA is TGTGCCAGCAGCCCCAGGGTTCTGGGGACTGAAGCTTTCTTT. The chain recombines TRBV7-8 with TRBJ1-1; D may be TRBD1 (5 bases). Trimming pared 5 bases from V and 5 bases from J, leaving 15 bases between. The length of the CDR3 is 14 residues. Germline V gene data show CDR1 as SGHVS and CDR2 as FQNEAQ.

The V and J genes are TRBV29-1 and TRBJ1-2; unclear D gene. This CDR3 comprises 12 residues. Germline V gives CDR1 SQVTM, CDR2 ANQGSEA. Between the trimmed V and J ends, which lost 6 bases and 5 bases, there was a span of 13 bases. This CDR3 reads CSVSTTPYGYTF. The CDR3 region has the DNA TGCAGCGTCTCAACGACACCTTATGGCTACACCTTC.

V is TRBV2 and J is TRBJ1-1; D not resolved. V was clipped by 2 bases and J by 11 bases, with 18 bases between them. This CDR3 is built from 14 residues. Germline values: CDR1 SNHLY, CDR2 FYNNEI. The CDR3 DNA reads as TGTGCCAGCAGTGAATATAGTAATACAATCGTGGCTTTCTTT. Protein: CASSEYSNTIVAFF.

V gene TRBV19 combines with J gene TRBJ2-1, with 11 nucleotides matching TRBD2. This CDR3 contains 16 residues. Losses at the gene ends were 6 bases for V and 10 bases for J; bases not matched to a gene: 14. CDR1 and CDR2 from the germline V gene are LNHDA and SQIVND (reference sequence). As DNA, the CDR3 is TGTGCCAGTAGGGGGCCGACTAGCGGGACCGTCCGGGAGCAGTTCTTC. Translated: CASRGPTSGTVREQFF.

The CDR3 region is CASSFLVRGYEQYF. The CDR3 region has the DNA TGTGCCAGCAGCTTTCTCGTTCGGGGCTACGAGCAGTACTTC. The chain uses TRBV7-2 and TRBJ2-7; maybe TRBD2 (5 bases). Germline V gives CDR1 SGHTA, CDR2 FQGNSA. This CDR3 has 14 amino acids. V was cut by 3 bases and J by 3 bases, with 12 bases left in between.

The CDR3 DNA is TGTGCCAGCAGCTCGACAGGGACGGAGACCCAGTACTTC. It yields the protein CASSSTGTETQYF. This rearrangement joins TRBV6-6 to TRBJ2-5, with TRBD1 identical over 7 bases. The CDR3 is made up of 13 amino acids. CDR1 and CDR2 (germline): MNHNY, SVGAGI (reference sequence). Trimming at V came to 6 bases and at J to 5 bases, leaving 6 bases not matched to a gene.

The rearrangement links TRBV5-1 to TRBJ2-5; tentatively, D is TRBD1 (5 bases). The V gene's germline CDR1 is SGHRS and CDR2 YFSETQ. This CDR3 has 16 amino acids. V was pared by 1 base and J by 0 bases, with 13 bases between. CDR3 sequence: CASSLIPTVNQETQYF. The CDR3, as DNA: TGCGCCAGCAGCTTGATTCCGACAGTGAACCAAGAGACCCAGTACTTC.

The rearrangement links TRBV5-5 to TRBJ1-3; D is undetermined. Germline CDR1 SGHKS, CDR2 YYEKEE (reference sequence). The V end was cut by 0 bases, the J end by 6 bases, with 4 bases between. This CDR3 has 12 amino acids. The CDR3 DNA sequence: TGTGCCAGCAGCTTGGCCGAAAACACCATATATTTT. Its translation is CASSLAENTIYF.

V is TRBV2 and J is TRBJ2-6; tentative D call: TRBD2 (7 bases). Trimming pared 6 bases from V and 0 bases from J, leaving 12 bases between. CDR1 and CDR2 (germline): SNHLY, FYNNEI. The CDR3 totals 16 residues. Written as DNA, the CDR3 is TGTGCCAGCAGGGGGGGGGCCCTCTCTGGGGCCAACGTCCTGACTTTC. It translates to CASRGGALSGANVLTF.

CDR3 in amino acids: CASSFPGPNTEAFF. The CDR3, as DNA: TGTGCCAGCAGTTTCCCCGGACCTAACACTGAAGCTTTCTTT. V usage is TRBV27 and J usage is TRBJ1-1; no clear D gene. CDR1 and CDR2 from the germline V gene are MNHEY and SMNVEV (reference sequence). V gave up 3 bases and J gave up 2 bases, with 10 bases separating them. This CDR3 comprises 14 residues.

J is TRBJ2-1 and V is TRBV9; 9 bases match TRBD1. The V gene end was trimmed by 0 bases and the J gene end by 4 bases; junction bases not matched to a gene: 14. Germline V CDR1 and CDR2: SGDLS, YYNGEE. The CDR3 has 19 residues. CDR3: CASSVADRGRRRGYNEQFF. CDR3 bases: TGTGCCAGCAGCGTAGCGGACAGGGGACGGCGGCGTGGGTACAATGAGCAGTTCTTC.